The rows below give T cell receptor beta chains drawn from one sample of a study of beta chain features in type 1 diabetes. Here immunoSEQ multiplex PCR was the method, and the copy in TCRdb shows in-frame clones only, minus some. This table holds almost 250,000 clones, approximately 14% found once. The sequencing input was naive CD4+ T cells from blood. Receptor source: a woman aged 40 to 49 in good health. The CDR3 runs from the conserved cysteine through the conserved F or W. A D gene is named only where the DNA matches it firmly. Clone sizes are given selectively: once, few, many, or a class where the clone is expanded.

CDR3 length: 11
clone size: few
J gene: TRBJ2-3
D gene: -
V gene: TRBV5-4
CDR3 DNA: TGTGCCAGCAGCTTATCTAATACGCAGTATTTT
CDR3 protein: CASSLSNTQYF

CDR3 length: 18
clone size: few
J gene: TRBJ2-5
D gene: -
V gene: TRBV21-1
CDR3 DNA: TGTGCCGACAAATCCCCCGGGACTAGCGGGGAGGCTTGGGAGACCCAGTACTTC
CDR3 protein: CADKSPGTSGEAWETQYF

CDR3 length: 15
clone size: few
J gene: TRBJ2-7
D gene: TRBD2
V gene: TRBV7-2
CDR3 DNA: TGTGCCAGCAGCTCCGGGGGGACTAGCTCCTACGAGCAGTACTTC
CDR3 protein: CASSSGGTSSYEQYF

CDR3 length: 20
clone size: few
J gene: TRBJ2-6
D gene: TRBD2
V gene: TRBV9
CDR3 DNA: TGTGCCAGCAGCGTACCCGAGCGGGGGGGTACGTTAAGTGGGGCCAACGTCCTGACTTTC
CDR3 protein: CASSVPERGGTLSGANVLTF

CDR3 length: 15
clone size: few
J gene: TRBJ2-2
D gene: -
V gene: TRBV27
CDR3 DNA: TGTGCCAGCAGTTTGCGGGGCCCTAACACCGGGGAGCTGTTTTTT
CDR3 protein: CASSLRGPNTGELFF

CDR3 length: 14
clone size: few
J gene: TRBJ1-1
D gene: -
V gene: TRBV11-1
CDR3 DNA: TGTGCCAGCAGGGACCGTCGGGGGAACACTGAAGCTTTCTTT
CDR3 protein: CASRDRRGNTEAFF

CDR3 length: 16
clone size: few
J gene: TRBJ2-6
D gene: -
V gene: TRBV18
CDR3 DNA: TGTGCCAGCTCACCACCAGGGGTCCCTGGGGCCAACGTCCTGACTTTC
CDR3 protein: CASSPPGVPGANVLTF

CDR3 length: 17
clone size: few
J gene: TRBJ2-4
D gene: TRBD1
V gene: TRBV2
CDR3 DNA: TGTGCCAGCAGTGAAGCATGGACAGGGCGAGCCAAAAACATTCAGTACTTC
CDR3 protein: CASSEAWTGRAKNIQYF

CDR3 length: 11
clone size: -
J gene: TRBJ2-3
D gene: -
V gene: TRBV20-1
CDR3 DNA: TGCAGTGTTAGTTACTCAGATACGCAGTATTTT
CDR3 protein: CSVSYSDTQYF

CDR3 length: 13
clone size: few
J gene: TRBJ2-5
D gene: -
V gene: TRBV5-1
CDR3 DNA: TGCGCCAGCAGCTTGAGACAGCAAGAGACCCAGTACTTC
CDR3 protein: CASSLRQQETQYF

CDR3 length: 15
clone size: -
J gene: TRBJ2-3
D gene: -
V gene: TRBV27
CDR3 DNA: TGTGCCAGCAGTTTCGGGGACACCCGCACAGATACGCAGTATTTT
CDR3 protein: CASSFGDTRTDTQYF

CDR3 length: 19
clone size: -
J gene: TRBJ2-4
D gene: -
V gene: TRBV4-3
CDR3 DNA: TGCGCCAGCAGCCAAGATCGGCCTCGACAGACGCTAGCCAAAAACATTCAGTACTTC
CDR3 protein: CASSQDRPRQTLAKNIQYF

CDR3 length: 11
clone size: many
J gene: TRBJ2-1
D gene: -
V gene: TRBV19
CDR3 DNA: TGTGCCAGAGACGCGAGGGATGAGCAGTTCTTC
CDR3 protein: CARDARDEQFF

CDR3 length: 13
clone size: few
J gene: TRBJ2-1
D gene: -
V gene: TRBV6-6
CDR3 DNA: TGTGCCAGCAGTTACTCGCGGGCGCGTGAGCAGTTCTTC
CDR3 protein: CASSYSRAREQFF

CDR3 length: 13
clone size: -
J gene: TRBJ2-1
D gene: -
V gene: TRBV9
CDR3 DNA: TGTGCCAGCAGCGGGGGGCTTAACAATGAGCAGTTCTTC
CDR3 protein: CASSGGLNNEQFF

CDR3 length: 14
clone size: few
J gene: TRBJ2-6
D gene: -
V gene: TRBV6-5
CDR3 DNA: TGTGCCAGCAGTTACTCGAGAATAACCAACGTCCTGACTTTC
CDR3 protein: CASSYSRITNVLTF

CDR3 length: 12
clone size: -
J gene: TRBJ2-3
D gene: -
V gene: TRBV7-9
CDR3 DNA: TGTGCCAGCAGCTGGGGGGGGCCAGGGCAGTATTTT
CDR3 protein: CASSWGGPGQYF

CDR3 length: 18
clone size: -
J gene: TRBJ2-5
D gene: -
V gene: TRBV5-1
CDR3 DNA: TGCGCCAGCAGCTTGGCGTTGCGGGGCGCAGGGAACCAAGAGACCCAGTACTTC
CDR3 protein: CASSLALRGAGNQETQYF

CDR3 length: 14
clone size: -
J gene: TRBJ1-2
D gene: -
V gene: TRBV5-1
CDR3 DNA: TGCGCCAGCAGCAGAACAGGTACTACCTATGGCTACACCTTC
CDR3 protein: CASSRTGTTYGYTF

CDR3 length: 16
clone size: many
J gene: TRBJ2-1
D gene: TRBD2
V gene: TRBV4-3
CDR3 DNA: TGCGCCAGCAGCCAACAGACGAGCGGGGGATACAATGAGCAGTTCTTC
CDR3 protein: CASSQQTSGGYNEQFF

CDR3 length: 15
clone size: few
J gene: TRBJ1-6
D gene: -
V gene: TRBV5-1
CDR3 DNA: TGCGCCAGCAGCTTGGGATTCGGGGGGAATTCACCCCTCCACTTT
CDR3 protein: CASSLGFGGNSPLHF

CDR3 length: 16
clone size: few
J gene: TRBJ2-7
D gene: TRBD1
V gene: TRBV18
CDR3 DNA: TGTGCCAGCTCACCGGGGACAGGCCACTCCCCCTACGAGCAGTACTTC
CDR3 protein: CASSPGTGHSPYEQYF

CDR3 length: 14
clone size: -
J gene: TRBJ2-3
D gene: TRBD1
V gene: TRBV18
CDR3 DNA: TGTGCCAGCTCACCAAGACAGGGGGGAGATACGCAGTATTTT
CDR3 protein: CASSPRQGGDTQYF

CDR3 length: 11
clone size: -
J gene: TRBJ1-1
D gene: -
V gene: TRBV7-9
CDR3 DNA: TGTGCCAGCAGCTATCAGACTGAAGCTTTCTTT
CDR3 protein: CASSYQTEAFF

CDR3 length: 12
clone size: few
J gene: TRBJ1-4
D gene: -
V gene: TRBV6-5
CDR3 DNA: TGTGCCAGCAGTGACGGGCGGGGAAAACTGTTTTTT
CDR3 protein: CASSDGRGKLFF

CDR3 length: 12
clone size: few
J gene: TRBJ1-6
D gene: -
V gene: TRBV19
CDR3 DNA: TGTGCCAGTAGTACCAGGAATTCACCCCTCCACTTT
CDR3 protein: CASSTRNSPLHF

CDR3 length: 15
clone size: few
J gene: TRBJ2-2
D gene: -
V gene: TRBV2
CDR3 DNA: TGTGCCAGCAGTGTCCGGGAGTTAAACACCGGGGAGCTGTTTTTT
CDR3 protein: CASSVRELNTGELFF

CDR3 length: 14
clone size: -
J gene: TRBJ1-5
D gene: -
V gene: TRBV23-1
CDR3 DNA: TGCGCCAACTCCTGGGGCGGGAGGAATCAGCCCCAGCATTTT
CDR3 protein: CANSWGGRNQPQHF

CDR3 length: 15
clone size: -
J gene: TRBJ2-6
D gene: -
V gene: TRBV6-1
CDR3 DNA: TGTGCCAGCAGCGCAGGGGTGGCTGGGGCCAACGTCCTGACTTTC
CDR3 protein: CASSAGVAGANVLTF

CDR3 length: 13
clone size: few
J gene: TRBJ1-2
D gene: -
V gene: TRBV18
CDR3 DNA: TGTGCCAGCTCACCGAACAAGGGGGATGGCTACACCTTC
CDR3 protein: CASSPNKGDGYTF

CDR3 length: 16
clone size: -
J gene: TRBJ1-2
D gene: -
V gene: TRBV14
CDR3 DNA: TGTGCCAGCAGCCAGAACAAGATAATCGGGGTTTATGGCTACACCTTC
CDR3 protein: CASSQNKIIGVYGYTF

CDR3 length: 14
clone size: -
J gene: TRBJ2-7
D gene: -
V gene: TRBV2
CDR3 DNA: TGTGCCAGCAGTGAAGATACATCCTCCTACGAGCAGTACTTC
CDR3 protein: CASSEDTSSYEQYF

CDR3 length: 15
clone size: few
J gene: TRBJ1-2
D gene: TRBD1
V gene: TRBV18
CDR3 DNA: TGTGCCAGCTCACCAGGGGACAGGGACAGATATGGCTACACCTTC
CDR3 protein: CASSPGDRDRYGYTF

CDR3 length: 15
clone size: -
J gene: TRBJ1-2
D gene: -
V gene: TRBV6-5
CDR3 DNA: TGTGCCAGCAGCGAGATGAGGCAGGGGAACTATGGCTACACCTTC
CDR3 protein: CASSEMRQGNYGYTF

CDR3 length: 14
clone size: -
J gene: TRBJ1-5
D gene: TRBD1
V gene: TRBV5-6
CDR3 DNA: TGTGCCAGCAGTTTCAGGGGGCTAGGACAGCCCCAGCATTTT
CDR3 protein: CASSFRGLGQPQHF

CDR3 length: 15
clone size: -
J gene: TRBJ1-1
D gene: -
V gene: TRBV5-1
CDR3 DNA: TGCGCCAGCAGCCTCACCCCAGACATGAACACTGAAGCTTTCTTT
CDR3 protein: CASSLTPDMNTEAFF

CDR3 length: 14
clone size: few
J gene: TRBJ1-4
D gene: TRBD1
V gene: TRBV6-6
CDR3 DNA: TGTGCCAGCAGATATACAGGGGGGGATGAAAAACTGTTTTTT
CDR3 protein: CASRYTGGDEKLFF

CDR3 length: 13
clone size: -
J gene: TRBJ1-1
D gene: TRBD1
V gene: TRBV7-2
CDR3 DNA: TGCGGGACAGGGGCCGAATTAAACACTGAAGCTTTCTTT
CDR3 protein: CGTGAELNTEAFF

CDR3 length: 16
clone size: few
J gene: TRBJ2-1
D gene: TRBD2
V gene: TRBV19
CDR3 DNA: TGTGCCAGTAGTATAGTTGTCGGCGGGACTAACAATGAGCAGTTCTTC
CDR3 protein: CASSIVVGGTNNEQFF

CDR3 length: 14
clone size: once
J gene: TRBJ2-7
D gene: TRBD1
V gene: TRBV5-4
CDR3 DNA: TGTGCCAGCAGCACCGGACAGGGGCGATACGAGCAGTACTTC
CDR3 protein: CASSTGQGRYEQYF

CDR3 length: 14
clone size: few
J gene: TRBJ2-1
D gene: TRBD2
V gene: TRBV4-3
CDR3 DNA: TGCGCCAGCAGCCCGAGCGGGGGCCTTAATGAGCAGTTCTTC
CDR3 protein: CASSPSGGLNEQFF

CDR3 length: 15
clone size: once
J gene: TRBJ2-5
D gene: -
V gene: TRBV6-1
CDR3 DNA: TGTGCCAGCAGTGCCCCCTCGGGGACTCAAGAGACCCAGTACTTC
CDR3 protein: CASSAPSGTQETQYF

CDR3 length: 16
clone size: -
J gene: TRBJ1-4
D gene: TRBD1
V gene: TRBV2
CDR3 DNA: TGTGCCAGCAGTGGTACAGGGGGCTTGCATAATGAAAAACTGTTTTTT
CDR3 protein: CASSGTGGLHNEKLFF

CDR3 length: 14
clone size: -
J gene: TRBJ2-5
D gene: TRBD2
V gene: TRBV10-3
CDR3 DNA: TGTGCCATCAGTGATCTAGCGGCCCAAGAGACCCAGTACTTC
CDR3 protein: CAISDLAAQETQYF

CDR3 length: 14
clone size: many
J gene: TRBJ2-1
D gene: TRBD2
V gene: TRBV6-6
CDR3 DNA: TGTGCCAGCAGTTACCCGAGCGGGGGAGGTGAGCAGTTCTTC
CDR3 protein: CASSYPSGGGEQFF

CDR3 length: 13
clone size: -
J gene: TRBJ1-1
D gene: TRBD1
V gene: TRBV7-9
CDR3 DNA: TGTGCCAGCAGCTCGAGGGGGCAGCTTGAAGCTTTCTTT
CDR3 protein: CASSSRGQLEAFF

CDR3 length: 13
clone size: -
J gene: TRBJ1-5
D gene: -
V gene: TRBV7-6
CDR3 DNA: TGTGCCAGCAGCTTGGAGGTGGGTCAGCCCCAGCATTTT
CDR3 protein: CASSLEVGQPQHF

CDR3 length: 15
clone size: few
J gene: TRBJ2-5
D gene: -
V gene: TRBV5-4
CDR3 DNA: TGTGCCAGCAGCCTGGGGTGGCCCGTCCAAGAGACCCAGTACTTC
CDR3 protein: CASSLGWPVQETQYF

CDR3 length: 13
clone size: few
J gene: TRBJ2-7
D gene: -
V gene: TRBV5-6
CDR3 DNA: TGTGCCAGCAGCTTCCGTCCGGCGCGGGAGCAGTACTTC
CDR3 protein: CASSFRPAREQYF

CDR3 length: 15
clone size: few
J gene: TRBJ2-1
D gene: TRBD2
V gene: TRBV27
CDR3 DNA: TGTGCCAGCAGTCCTAGGACTAGCGGGGGCTATGAGCAGTTCTTC
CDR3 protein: CASSPRTSGGYEQFF

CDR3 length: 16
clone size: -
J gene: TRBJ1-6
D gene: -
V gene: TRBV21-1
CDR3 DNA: TGTGCCAGCAGCAAGATTAACACTAGGCATAATTCACCCCTCCACTTT
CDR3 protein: CASSKINTRHNSPLHF

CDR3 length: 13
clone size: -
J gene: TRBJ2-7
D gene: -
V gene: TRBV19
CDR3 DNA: TGTGCCAGTAGTCGTCCTCTCTCCTACGAGCAGTACTTC
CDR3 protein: CASSRPLSYEQYF

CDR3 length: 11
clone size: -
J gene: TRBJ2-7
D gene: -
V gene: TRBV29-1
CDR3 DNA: TGCAGCGTTGGTAGCGGATACGAGCAGTACTTC
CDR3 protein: CSVGSGYEQYF

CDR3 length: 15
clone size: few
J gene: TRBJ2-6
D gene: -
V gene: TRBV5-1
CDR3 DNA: TGCGCCAGCAGGGTGGCAGGGTCCGGGGCCAACGTCCTGACTTTC
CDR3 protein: CASRVAGSGANVLTF

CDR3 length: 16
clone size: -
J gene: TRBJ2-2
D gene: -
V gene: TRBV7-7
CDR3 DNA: TGTGCTAGCAGCCGTTCCGCCGGGATGAACACCGGGGAGCTGTTTTTT
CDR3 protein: CASSRSAGMNTGELFF